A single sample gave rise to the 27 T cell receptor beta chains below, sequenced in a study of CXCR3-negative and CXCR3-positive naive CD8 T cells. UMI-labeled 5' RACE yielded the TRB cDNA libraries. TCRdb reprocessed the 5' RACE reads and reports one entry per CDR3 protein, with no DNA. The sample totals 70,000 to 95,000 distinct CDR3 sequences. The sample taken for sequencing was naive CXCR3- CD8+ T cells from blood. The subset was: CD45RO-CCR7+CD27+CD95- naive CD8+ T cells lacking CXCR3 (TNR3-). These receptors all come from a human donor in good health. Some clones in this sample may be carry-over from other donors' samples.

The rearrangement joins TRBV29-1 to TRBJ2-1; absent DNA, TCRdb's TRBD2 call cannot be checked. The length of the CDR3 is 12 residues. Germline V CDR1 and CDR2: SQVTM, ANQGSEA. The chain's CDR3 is CSVEERELEQFF.

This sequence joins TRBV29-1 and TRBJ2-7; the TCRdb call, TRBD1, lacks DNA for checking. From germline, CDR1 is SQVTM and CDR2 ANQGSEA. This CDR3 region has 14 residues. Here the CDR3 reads CSVEDETGGYEQYF.

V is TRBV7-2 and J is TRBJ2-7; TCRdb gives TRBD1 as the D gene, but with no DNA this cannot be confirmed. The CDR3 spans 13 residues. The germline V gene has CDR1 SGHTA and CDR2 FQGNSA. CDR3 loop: CASRDSASYEQYF.

CDR3 region: CASSYSADRKTMNTEAFF. The V call is TRBV6-5, the J call TRBJ1-1; absent DNA, TCRdb's TRBD1 call cannot be checked. This CDR3 has 18 amino acids. From germline, CDR1 is MNHEY and CDR2 SVGAGI.

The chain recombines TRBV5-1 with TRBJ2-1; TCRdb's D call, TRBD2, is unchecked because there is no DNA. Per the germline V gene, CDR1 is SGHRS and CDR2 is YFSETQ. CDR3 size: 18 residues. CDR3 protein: CASSPPGLAGGKYNEQFF.

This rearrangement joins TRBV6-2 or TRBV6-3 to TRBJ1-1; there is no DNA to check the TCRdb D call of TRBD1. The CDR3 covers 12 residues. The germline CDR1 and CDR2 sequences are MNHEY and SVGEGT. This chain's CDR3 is CASSYGAEEAFF.

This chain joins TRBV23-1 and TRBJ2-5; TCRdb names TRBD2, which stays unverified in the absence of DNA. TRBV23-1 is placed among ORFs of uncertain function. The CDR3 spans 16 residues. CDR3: CASSQSNGGGRETQYF.

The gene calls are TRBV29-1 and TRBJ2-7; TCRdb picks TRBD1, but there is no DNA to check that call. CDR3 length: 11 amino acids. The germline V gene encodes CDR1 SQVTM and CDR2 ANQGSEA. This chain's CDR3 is CSVVQGTEQYF.

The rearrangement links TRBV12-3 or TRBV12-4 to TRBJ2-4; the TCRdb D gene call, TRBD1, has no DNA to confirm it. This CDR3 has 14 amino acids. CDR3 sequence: CASRETGGGGIQYF.

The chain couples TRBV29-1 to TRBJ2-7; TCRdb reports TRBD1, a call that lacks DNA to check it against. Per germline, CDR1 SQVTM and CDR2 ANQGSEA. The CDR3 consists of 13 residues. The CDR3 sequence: CSARGTAPYEQYF.

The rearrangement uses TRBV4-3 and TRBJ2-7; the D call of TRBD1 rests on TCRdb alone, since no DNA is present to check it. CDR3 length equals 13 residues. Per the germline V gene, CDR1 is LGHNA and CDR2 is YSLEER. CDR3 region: CASGQVDRDEQYF.

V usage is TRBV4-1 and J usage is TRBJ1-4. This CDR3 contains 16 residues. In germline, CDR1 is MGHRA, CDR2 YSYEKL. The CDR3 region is CASSQALGGINEKLFF.

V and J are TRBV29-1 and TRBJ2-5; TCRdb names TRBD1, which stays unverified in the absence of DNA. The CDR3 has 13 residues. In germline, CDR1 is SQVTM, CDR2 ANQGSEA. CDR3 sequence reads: CSAIQGLEETQYF.

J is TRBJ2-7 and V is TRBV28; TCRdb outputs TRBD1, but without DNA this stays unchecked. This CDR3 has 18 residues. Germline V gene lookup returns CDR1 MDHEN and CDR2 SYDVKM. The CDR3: CASSQSRVGQGRPYEQYF.

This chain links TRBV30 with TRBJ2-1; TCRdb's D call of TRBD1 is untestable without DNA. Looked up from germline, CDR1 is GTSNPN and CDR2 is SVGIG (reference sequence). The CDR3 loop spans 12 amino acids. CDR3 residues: CASRDGSGEQFF.

CDR3 residues: CSVEVTSGILNEQFF. V is TRBV29-1 and J is TRBJ2-1; TCRdb proposes TRBD2, but this gene call is untestable without DNA. This CDR3 has 15 amino acids. Germline lookup yields CDR1 SQVTM and CDR2 ANQGSEA.

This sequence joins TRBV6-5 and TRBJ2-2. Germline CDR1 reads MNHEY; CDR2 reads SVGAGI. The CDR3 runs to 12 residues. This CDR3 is CASSQVAGELFF.

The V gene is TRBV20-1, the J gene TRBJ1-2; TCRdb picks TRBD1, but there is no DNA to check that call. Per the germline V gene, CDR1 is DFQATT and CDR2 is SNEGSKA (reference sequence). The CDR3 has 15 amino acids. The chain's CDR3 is CSATDGQWANYGYTF.

This CDR3 is CSATWFGGGAGFVDTQYF. The V and J genes are TRBV20-1 and TRBJ2-3; TCRdb reports TRBD2, a call that lacks DNA to check it against. The CDR3 has 18 amino acids. Germline CDR1 is DFQATT and CDR2 is SNEGSKA (reference sequence).

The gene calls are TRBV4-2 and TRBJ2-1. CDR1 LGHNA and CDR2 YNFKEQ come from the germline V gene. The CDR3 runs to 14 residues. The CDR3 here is CASSQAMDGNEQFF.

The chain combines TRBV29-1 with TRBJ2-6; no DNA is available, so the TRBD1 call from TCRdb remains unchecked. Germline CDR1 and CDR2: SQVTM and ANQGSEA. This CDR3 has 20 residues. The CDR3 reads CSVEDASQWGPFSGANVLTF.

CDR3 sequence: CASSPRLDLTGELFF. The chain links TRBV7-9 to TRBJ2-2. This CDR3 is built from 15 residues. Germline CDR1 is SEHNR and CDR2 is FQNEAQ (reference sequence). Supplemented by reference TRBV7-9 and TRBJ2-2, the full variable domain reads DTGVSQNPRHKITKRGQNVTFRCDPISEHNRLYWYRQTLGQGPEFLTYFQNEAQLEKSRLLSDRFSAERPKGSFSTLEIQRTEQGDSAMYLCASSPRLDLTGELFFGEGSRLTVL.

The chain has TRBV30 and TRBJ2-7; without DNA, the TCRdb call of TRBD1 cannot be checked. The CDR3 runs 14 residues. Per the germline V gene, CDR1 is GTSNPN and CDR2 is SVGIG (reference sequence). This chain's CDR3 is CAWKTGTGDDEQYF.

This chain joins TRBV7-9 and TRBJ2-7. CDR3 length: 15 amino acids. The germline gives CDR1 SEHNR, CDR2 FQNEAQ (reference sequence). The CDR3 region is CASSHLDVYSYEQYF.

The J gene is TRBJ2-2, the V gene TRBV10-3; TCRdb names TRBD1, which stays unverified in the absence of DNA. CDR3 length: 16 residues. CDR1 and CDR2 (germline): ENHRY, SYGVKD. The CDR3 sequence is CAISGSGKKNTGELFF.

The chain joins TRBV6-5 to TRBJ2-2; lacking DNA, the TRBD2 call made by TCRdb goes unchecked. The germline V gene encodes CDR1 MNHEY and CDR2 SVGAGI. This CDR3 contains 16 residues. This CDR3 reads CASGLAGEVNTGELFF.

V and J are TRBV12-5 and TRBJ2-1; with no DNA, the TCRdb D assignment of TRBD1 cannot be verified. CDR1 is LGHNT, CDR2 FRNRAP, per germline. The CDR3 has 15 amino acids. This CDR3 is CASGQTGEFGNEQFF.